These 32 T cell receptor beta chains originate from one sample sequenced in a study of response to subunit inactivated influenza vaccine. TCRdb processed the RT-PCR reads anew with MiXCR; each CDR3 protein has one entry. The table records more than 550,000 distinct CDR3 sequences, 10% to 15% of them present only once. This sample comprised PBMCs from blood, obtained on the day of vaccination. Every receptor here comes from a man between 45 and 60 years old who received an inactivated influenza vaccine.

This clonotype appeared many times. The chain combines TRBV29-1 with TRBJ1-1; 9 positions agree with TRBD1. CDR1 is SQVTM and CDR2 is ANQGSEA in the germline V gene. With V trimmed by 4 bases and J by 4 bases, 7 bases remained unmatched. The CDR3 is 14 amino acids. The CDR3 region has the DNA TGCAGCGTTGGGACAGGGGATTTGGGCACTGAAGCTTTCTTT. Encoded protein: CSVGTGDLGTEAFF.

This clonotype was counted between two and nine times. The V and J genes are TRBV9 and TRBJ2-2, with TRBD1 identical over 7 bases. Germline assignment: CDR1 SGDLS and CDR2 YYNGEE. This CDR3 has 16 residues. V shed 5 bases, J shed 1 base, and the junction held 8 bases outside the gene matches. CDR3 sequence: CASSENRGWNTGELFF. In nucleotides, the CDR3 is TGTGCCAGCAGTGAGAACAGGGGTTGGAACACCGGGGAGCTGTTTTTT.

This clonotype was seen a few times. The rearrangement uses TRBV29-1 and TRBJ2-5; possible D gene TRBD1, 7 bases. The CDR3 covers 15 residues. V lost 7 bases to trimming and J lost 4 bases, with 22 bases between them. Germline V gene data show CDR1 as SQVTM and CDR2 as ANQGSEA. CDR3 sequence: CSASPFGQGGETQYF. The CDR3 DNA is TGCAGCGCCTCCCCCTTTGGTCAGGGGGGAGAGACCCAGTACTTC.

J is TRBJ2-3 and V is TRBV4-3; 14 nucleotides line up with TRBD2. Germline CDR1 LGHNA, CDR2 YSLEER. This CDR3 is built from 16 residues. With 3 bases clipped from V and 5 bases from J, the junction kept 4 bases outside the gene matches. This chain's CDR3 is CASSHEGLAGVDTQYF. CDR3 nucleotide sequence: TGCGCCAGCAGCCACGAGGGACTAGCGGGGGTAGATACGCAGTATTTT.

This clonotype was counted a few times. This chain connects TRBV5-1 to TRBJ1-1, with no clear D. This CDR3 spans 11 amino acids. Germline lookup yields CDR1 SGHRS and CDR2 YFSETQ. V gave up 6 bases and J gave up 3 bases, with 6 bases separating them. CDR3 sequence: CASKKDTEAFF. The CDR3 nucleotides read TGCGCCAGCAAAAAGGACACTGAAGCTTTCTTT.

The rearrangement uses TRBV10-3 and TRBJ1-5; a weak D match, TRBD1 (6 bases). V lost 3 bases and J lost 0, with 12 bases in between. The CDR3 is 16 residues long. CDR1 ENHRY and CDR2 SYGVKD come from the germline V gene. CDR3: CAISELDRSSNQPQHF. DNA of the CDR3: TGTGCCATCAGTGAACTTGACAGGAGTAGCAATCAGCCCCAGCATTTT.

The chain links TRBV19 to TRBJ2-3; no clear D gene. The germline V gene has CDR1 LNHDA and CDR2 SQIVND (reference sequence). Trimming pared 3 bases from V and 1 base from J, leaving 14 bases between. The CDR3 consists of 16 residues. The CDR3 nucleotides read TGTGCCAGTAGTATGTATTACCATCCAGGCACAGATACGCAGTATTTT. Protein sequence: CASSMYYHPGTDTQYF.

The rearrangement links TRBV5-1 to TRBJ2-6; D uncertain. The CDR3 extends over 13 amino acids. Germline CDR1 reads SGHRS; CDR2 reads YFSETQ. The V end lost 8 bases, the J end lost 0 bases, and 6 bases lay between the germline ends. In nucleotides, the CDR3 is TGCGCCAGTCAGGACTCTGGGGCCAACGTCCTGACTTTC. Protein product: CASQDSGANVLTF.

This clonotype has only a few counts. The chain uses TRBV7-9 and TRBJ2-1; a weak D match, TRBD1 (6 bases). Germline assignment: CDR1 SEHNR and CDR2 FQNEAQ (reference sequence). Trimming left V 5 bases short and J 0 bases short, with 17 bases between. There are 17 residues in the CDR3. CDR3 sequence reads: CASSEMGHPSSYNEQFF. DNA of the CDR3: TGTGCCAGCAGCGAAATGGGACATCCGAGCTCCTACAATGAGCAGTTCTTC.

The rearrangement joins TRBV27 to TRBJ1-1, with TRBD1 identical over 11 bases. CDR1 MNHEY and CDR2 SMNVEV come from the germline V gene (reference sequence). V lost 2 bases and J lost 4; bases outside the gene matches: 18. The CDR3 runs to 20 residues. The CDR3 region is CASSLTFWNLDRGRITEAFF. CDR3 nucleotide sequence: TGTGCCAGCAGTTTAACGTTCTGGAATTTGGACAGGGGGCGCATCACTGAAGCTTTCTTT.

Only a few counts were recorded for this clonotype. The chain carries TRBV5-1 and TRBJ1-4; 9 bases fit TRBD1. CDR3 length equals 17 residues. V shed 4 bases and J 0 bases; nucleotides not matched to a gene: 7. Germline V gene sequence: CDR1 SGHRS, CDR2 YFSETQ. The CDR3 nucleotides read TGCGCCAGCAGCCCGGGGGGACAGGGACCAACTAATGAAAAACTGTTTTTT. Its translation: CASSPGGQGPTNEKLFF.

The table lists this clonotype with a few counts. The chain couples TRBV20-1 to TRBJ2-5; 8 bases align to TRBD2. J lost 4 bases, V lost 6 bases, and 10 bases had no gene match. The CDR3 spans 14 residues. CDR1 is DFQATT, CDR2 SNEGSKA, per germline (reference sequence). The CDR3: CSATAGGERETQYF. For the CDR3, the DNA is TGCAGTGCCACCGCGGGGGGCGAGAGAGAGACCCAGTACTTC.

This clonotype was seen repeatedly, ten times or more. The chain has TRBV2 and TRBJ2-2; D gene uncertain. The V gene's germline CDR1 is SNHLY and CDR2 FYNNEI. V shed 3 bases and J shed 2 bases, with 7 bases lying between them. This CDR3 has 14 amino acids. CDR3 in DNA: TGTGCCAGCAGTGAGGGCAGTAACACCGGGGAGCTGTTTTTT. It is translated as CASSEGSNTGELFF.

The CDR3 DNA follows: TGTGCCAGCAGTTTAAATGGACAGGGGTATAGTCAGCCCCAGCATTTT. Its protein product is CASSLNGQGYSQPQHF. The chain carries TRBV27 and TRBJ1-5; 9 bases map to TRBD1. CDR3 length: 16 amino acids. V trimming: 2 bases; J trimming: 6 bases; junction bases outside the gene matches: 8. The V gene's germline CDR1 is MNHEY and CDR2 SMNVEV (reference sequence).

The genes are TRBV24-1 and TRBJ1-3, with D possibly matching TRBD1 (5 bases). The length of the CDR3 is 17 residues. CDR1 KGHDR and CDR2 SFDVKD come from the germline V gene. Trimming took 8 bases from V and 3 from J, leaving 22 bases between them. CDR3 in DNA: TGTGCCACCACAATAAGAGGGTACAGGATTCTTGGAAACACCATATATTTT. Protein product: CATTIRGYRILGNTIYF.

This chain joins TRBV20-1 and TRBJ2-4, with D possibly TRBD2 on 5 matching bases. The CDR3 runs to 13 residues. The V gene lost 6 bases and the J gene lost 1 base, with 10 bases spanning the gap. The germline gives CDR1 DFQATT, CDR2 SNEGSKA (reference sequence). In DNA, the CDR3 is TGCAGTGCAAACGAGCGGGCCAAAAACATTCAGTACTTC. It is translated as CSANERAKNIQYF.

The CDR3 coding sequence is TGTGCCAGCTCCCTCACCGATCCCGGCGAGCAGTACTTC. Protein product: CASSLTDPGEQYF. The chain is built from TRBV18 and TRBJ2-7; D ambiguous. The CDR3 is made up of 13 amino acids. Germline loops: CDR1 KGHSH, CDR2 LQKENI. V dropped 6 bases and J dropped 6 bases, with 15 bases sitting between them.

This clonotype was seen more than once but under ten times. This chain uses TRBV5-1 with TRBJ2-5; D is ambiguous. CDR1 SGHRS and CDR2 YFSETQ come from the germline V gene. CDR3 size: 15 residues. The V end lost 4 bases, the J end lost 5 bases, and 18 bases lay between the germline ends. The CDR3, as DNA: TGCGCCAGCAGCCCCGGTGGGGTGGTACTGGAGACCCAGTACTTC. Its protein is CASSPGGVVLETQYF.

This clonotype was observed a handful of times. This rearrangement joins TRBV10-3 to TRBJ2-6; 7 bases are a match to TRBD1. The CDR3 covers 16 residues. V was clipped by 4 bases and J by 2 bases; unmatched bases: 5. Germline lookup yields CDR1 ENHRY and CDR2 SYGVKD. The CDR3 region is CAISGGDRAGANVLTF. CDR3 sequence (DNA): TGTGCCATCAGTGGAGGTGACAGGGCTGGGGCCAACGTCCTGACTTTC.

The genes are TRBV7-9 and TRBJ2-7, with D possibly being TRBD2 (6 bases). Trimming shortened V by 1 base and J by 0 bases, and 13 bases separated the two germline ends. The CDR3 totals 16 residues. The V gene's germline CDR1 is SEHNR and CDR2 FQNEAQ (reference sequence). CDR3 sequence: CASSLGGIRGSYEQYF. In DNA, the CDR3 is TGTGCCAGCAGCTTAGGCGGGATTAGAGGCTCCTACGAGCAGTACTTC. The entire variable domain, with the rest obtained from reference TRBV7-9 and TRBJ2-7, is as follows: DTGVSQNPRHKITKRGQNVTFRCDPISEHNRLYWYRQTLGQGPEFLTYFQNEAQLEKSRLLSDRFSAERPKGSFSTLEIQRTEQGDSAMYLCASSLGGIRGSYEQYFGPGTRLTVT.

The sample holds many counts of this clonotype. V usage is TRBV3-1 and J usage is TRBJ2-7; D uncertain. V was trimmed by 1 base and J by 6 bases, leaving 7 bases between them. The CDR3 has 12 amino acids. Germline V gene sequence: CDR1 LGHDT, CDR2 YNNKEL (reference sequence). CDR3 nucleotide sequence: TGTGCCAGCAGCCAAGTGCAAGGCGAGCAGTACTTC. It is translated as CASSQVQGEQYF.

V is TRBV2 and J is TRBJ1-1; perhaps TRBD1 as D (5 bases). V was shortened by 7 bases and J by 3 bases, with 15 bases between the two germline ends. The CDR3 runs to 14 residues. CDR1 and CDR2 (germline): SNHLY, FYNNEI. In nucleotides, the CDR3 is TGTGCCAGCACCGAAGGGGTGGGGTACACTGAAGCTTTCTTT. This encodes CASTEGVGYTEAFF.

This clonotype was seen a few times. The chain uses TRBV28 and TRBJ1-2; 7 bases match TRBD1. The V segment lost 6 bases and the J segment 2 bases; nucleotides outside the gene matches: 3. The CDR3 spans 13 residues. Germline V gene lookup returns CDR1 MDHEN and CDR2 SYDVKM. The CDR3 spells CASRGQLNYGYTF. The DNA of the CDR3 is TGTGCCAGCAGGGGACAGCTCAACTATGGCTACACCTTC.

The CDR3 region is CASSLRTPQYNEQFF. CDR3 DNA sequence: TGTGCCAGCAGCTTACGAACTCCTCAATACAATGAGCAGTTCTTC. The chain recombines TRBV11-2 with TRBJ2-1; D is unclear. Deletions cut 2 bases from V and 4 bases from J, with 12 bases between. The CDR3 is 15 amino acids. Germline V gene data show CDR1 as SGHAT and CDR2 as FQNNGV. The full variable domain, in which reference TRBV11-2 and TRBJ2-1 provide the parts outside the CDR3, is EAGVAQSPRYKIIEKRQSVAFWCNPISGHATLYWYQQILGQGPKLLIQFQNNGVVDDSQLPKDRFSAERLKGVDSTLKIQPAKLEDSAVYLCASSLRTPQYNEQFFGPGTRLTVL.

V usage is TRBV5-1 and J usage is TRBJ2-3, with TRBD2 identical over 9 bases. CDR3 length equals 15 residues. After removal of 6 bases from V and 4 bases from J, the junction contained 9 bases not matched to a gene. Germline CDR1 is SGHRS and CDR2 is YFSETQ. CDR3 residues: CASNEAGGPPDTQYF. CDR3 sequence (DNA): TGCGCCAGCAATGAGGCGGGGGGGCCCCCAGATACGCAGTATTTT. The entire variable domain, with the rest obtained from reference TRBV5-1 and TRBJ2-3, is as follows: KAGVTQTPRYLIKTRGQQVTLSCSPISGHRSVSWYQQTPGQGLQFLFEYFSETQRNKGNFPGRFSGRQFSNSRSEMNVSTLELGDSALYLCASNEAGGPPDTQYFGPGTRLTVL.

In its sample, this clonotype was seen many times. The chain uses TRBV5-1 and TRBJ1-1, with unresolved D. This CDR3 region has 13 residues. In germline, CDR1 is SGHRS, CDR2 YFSETQ. Trimming took 4 bases from V and 4 from J, leaving 11 bases between them. The CDR3 protein is CASSLGLTTEAFF. CDR3 coding DNA: TGCGCCAGCAGCCTCGGATTGACCACTGAAGCTTTCTTT.

This clonotype is a singleton in its sample. The rearrangement joins TRBV23-1 to TRBJ2-3; unclear D gene. TRBV23-1 is filed as an ORF, its function uncertain. The CDR3 length is 19 residues. V was pared by 2 bases and J by 2 bases, with 23 bases between. CDR3 residues: CASSQPPGRTRPVTDTQYF. CDR3 nucleotides: TGCGCCAGCAGTCAACCCCCAGGACGGACCCGGCCTGTCACAGATACGCAGTATTTT.

The chain recombines TRBV9 with TRBJ2-1, with 8 bases fitting TRBD2. Germline V gene lookup returns CDR1 SGDLS and CDR2 YYNGEE. The CDR3 has 15 residues. The V segment lost 5 bases and the J segment 3 bases; nucleotides outside the gene matches: 7. The CDR3 nucleotides are TGTGCCAGCAGTCAGACTAGCGCAGACTACAATGAGCAGTTCTTC. Protein product: CASSQTSADYNEQFF.

This clonotype was seen a few times. This chain joins TRBV12-3 or TRBV12-4 and TRBJ1-2; D is possibly TRBD1 (5 bases). CDR3 length equals 15 residues. The germline V and J ends were trimmed by 0 bases and 8 bases, with 16 bases remaining between them. The CDR3 region has the DNA TGTGCCAGCAGTTTAGCGGACACCACCCTTGGAGGCTACACCTTC. Amino acid sequence: CASSLADTTLGGYTF.

This clonotype was seen once. The junction shows a germline mismatch at one end, possibly a read error. The rearrangement links TRBV5-4 to TRBJ2-3, with 15 bases that match TRBD2. The CDR3 runs 16 residues. CDR1 is SGHNT and CDR2 is YYREEE in the germline V gene (reference sequence). The CDR3 sequence is CASRRTSGGASDTQSF. The CDR3 nucleotides are TGTGCCAGCAGAAGGACTAGCGGGGGGGCTTCAGATACGCAGTCTTTT.

The chain employs TRBV20-1 and TRBJ2-1, with D possibly called TRBD1 or TRBD2 (5 bases each). Trimming stripped 0 bases from V and 4 bases from J, with 22 bases between. Per the germline V gene, CDR1 is DFQATT and CDR2 is SNEGSKA (reference sequence). The CDR3 is 18 amino acids. CDR3 bases: TGCAGTGCTAGAGATAATCGCGTGGGACGGCTAGGATACAATGAGCAGTTCTTC. Protein: CSARDNRVGRLGYNEQFF.

The chain is built from TRBV12-3 or TRBV12-4 and TRBJ1-1; no firm D call. V shed 3 bases and J shed 4 bases, with 12 bases lying between them. This CDR3 contains 14 residues. CDR3 loop: CASSLPESSTEAFF. The DNA of the CDR3 is TGTGCCAGCAGTTTGCCCGAATCCAGCACTGAAGCTTTCTTT.